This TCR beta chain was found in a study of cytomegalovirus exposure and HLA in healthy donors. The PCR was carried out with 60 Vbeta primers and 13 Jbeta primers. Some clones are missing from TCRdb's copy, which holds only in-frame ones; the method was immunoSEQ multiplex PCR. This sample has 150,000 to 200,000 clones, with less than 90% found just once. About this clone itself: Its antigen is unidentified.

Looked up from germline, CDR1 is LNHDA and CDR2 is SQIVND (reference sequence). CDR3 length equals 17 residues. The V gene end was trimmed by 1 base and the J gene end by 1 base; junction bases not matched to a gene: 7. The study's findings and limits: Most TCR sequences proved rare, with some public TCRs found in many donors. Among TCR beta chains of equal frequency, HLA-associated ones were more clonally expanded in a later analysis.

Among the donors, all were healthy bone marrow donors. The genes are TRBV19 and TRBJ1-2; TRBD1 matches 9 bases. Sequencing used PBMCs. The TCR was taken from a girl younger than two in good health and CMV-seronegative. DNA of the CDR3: TGTGCCAGTAGTATAGGAAGGGGACAGGGATTTAACTATGGCTACACCTTC. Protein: CASSIGRGQGFNYGYTF.